This T cell receptor beta chain came from a study of siplizumab effects on memory and regulatory T cells. The germline V gene has CDR1 SGHAT and CDR2 FQDESV (reference sequence). Germline trimming cut 5 bases from V and 3 bases from J; bases unmatched to any gene: 3. This CDR3 contains 15 residues. TCRdb keeps only in-frame clones here, not all; method: immunoSEQ multiplex PCR. The sample gives over 100,000 clones, about 91% of which show up once; 0.65% to 0.9% is in the top ten. Overall study findings and caveats: Naive T cells looked more diverse than memory cells, and they looked like major contributors to the alloresponse.

In the case of this clone: No antigen is known for it.

The TCR originated in a human donor in good health. The rearrangement uses TRBV11-1 and TRBJ2-2; 10 nucleotides line up with TRBD2. Sequenced input: Tregs sorted from blood. The CDR3 DNA sequence: TGTGCCAGCAGCACCCTAGCGGGGGACACCGGGGAGCTGTTTTTT. Its translation is CASSTLAGDTGELFF.